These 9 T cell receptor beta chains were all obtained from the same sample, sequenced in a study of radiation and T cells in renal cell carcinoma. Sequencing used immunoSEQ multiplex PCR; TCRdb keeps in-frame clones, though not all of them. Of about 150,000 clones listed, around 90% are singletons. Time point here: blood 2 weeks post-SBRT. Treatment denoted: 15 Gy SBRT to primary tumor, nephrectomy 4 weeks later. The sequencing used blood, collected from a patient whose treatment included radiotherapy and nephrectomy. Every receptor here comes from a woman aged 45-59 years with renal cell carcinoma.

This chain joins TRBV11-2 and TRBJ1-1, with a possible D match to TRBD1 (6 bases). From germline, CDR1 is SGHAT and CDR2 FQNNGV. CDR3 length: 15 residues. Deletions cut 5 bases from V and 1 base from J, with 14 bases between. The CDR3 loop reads CASSARTETNTEAFF. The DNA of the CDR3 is TGTGCCAGCAGCGCCCGGACAGAGACGAACACTGAAGCTTTCTTT.

CDR3 loop: CASIPAGSYGYTF. The CDR3, as DNA: TGTGCCAGCATCCCCGCGGGGAGCTATGGCTACACCTTC. This chain uses TRBV6-5 with TRBJ1-2; no clear D gene. Per germline, CDR1 MNHEY and CDR2 SVGAGI. The CDR3 covers 13 residues. Trimming removed 7 bases at V and 4 bases at J, with 13 bases between.

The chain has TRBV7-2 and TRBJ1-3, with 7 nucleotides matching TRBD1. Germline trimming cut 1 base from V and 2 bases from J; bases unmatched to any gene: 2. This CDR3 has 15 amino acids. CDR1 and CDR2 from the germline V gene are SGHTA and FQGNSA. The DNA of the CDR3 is TGTGCCAGCAGCTTAGGTACAGGGGCTGGAAACACCATATATTTT. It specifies CASSLGTGAGNTIYF. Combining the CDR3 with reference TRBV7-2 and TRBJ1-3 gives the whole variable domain GAGVSQSPSNKVTEKGKDVELRCDPISGHTALYWYRQSLGQGLEFLIYFQGNSAPDKSGLPSDRFSAERTGGSVSTLTIQRTQQEDSAVYLCASSLGTGAGNTIYFGEGSWLTVV.

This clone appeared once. The CDR3 nucleotides read TGTGCCAGCATCCTCGACAGGGGATTTCAGCCCCAGCATTTT. It codes for CASILDRGFQPQHF. This rearrangement joins TRBV6-1 to TRBJ1-5, with 8 bases that match TRBD1. Per germline, CDR1 MNHNS and CDR2 SASEGT. The CDR3 spans 14 residues. V lost 7 bases, J lost 6 bases, and 8 bases stayed unmatched.

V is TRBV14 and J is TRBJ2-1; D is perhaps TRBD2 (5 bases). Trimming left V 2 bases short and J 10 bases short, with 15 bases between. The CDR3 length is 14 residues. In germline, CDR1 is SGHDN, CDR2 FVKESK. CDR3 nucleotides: TGTGCCAGCAGCCAATTCACCGGGGAAGGCGAGCAGTTCTTC. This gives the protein CASSQFTGEGEQFF.

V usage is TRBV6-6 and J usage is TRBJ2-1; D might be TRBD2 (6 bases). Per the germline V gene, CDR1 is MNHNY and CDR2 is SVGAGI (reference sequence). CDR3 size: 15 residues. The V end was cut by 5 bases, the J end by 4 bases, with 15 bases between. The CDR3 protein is CASSHRDGRYNEQFF. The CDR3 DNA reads TGTGCCAGCAGTCACCGGGACGGGAGATACAATGAGCAGTTCTTC.

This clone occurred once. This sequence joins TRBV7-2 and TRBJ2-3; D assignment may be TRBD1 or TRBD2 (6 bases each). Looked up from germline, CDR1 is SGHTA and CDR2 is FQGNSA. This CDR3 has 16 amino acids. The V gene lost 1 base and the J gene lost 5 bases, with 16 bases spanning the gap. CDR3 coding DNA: TGTGCCAGCAGCTTAGTGGGTTGGGGGGCCAAAGATACGCAGTATTTT. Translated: CASSLVGWGAKDTQYF.

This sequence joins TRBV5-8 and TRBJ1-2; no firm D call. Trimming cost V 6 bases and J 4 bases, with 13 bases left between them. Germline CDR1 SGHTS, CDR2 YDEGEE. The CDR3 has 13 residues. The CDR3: CASTARIGYGYTF. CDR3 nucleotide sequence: TGTGCCAGCACCGCCCGTATCGGCTATGGCTACACCTTC.

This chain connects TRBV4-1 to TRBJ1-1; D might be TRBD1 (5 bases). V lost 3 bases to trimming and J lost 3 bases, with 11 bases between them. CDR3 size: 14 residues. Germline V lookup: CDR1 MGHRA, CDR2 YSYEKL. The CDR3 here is CASSQFRDYTEAFF. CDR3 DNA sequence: TGCGCCAGCAGCCAGTTCAGGGATTACACTGAAGCTTTCTTT.